The present T cell receptor beta chain was sequenced within a study of CD8 T cells in ankylosing spondylitis. The table lists this clonotype with many counts. V was shortened by 5 bases and J by 4 bases, with 15 bases between the two germline ends. The CDR3 is 15 residues long. In germline, CDR1 is SSHAT, CDR2 FNYEAQ (reference sequence). A quantitative 5'-RACE method, one with molecular barcodes, was used to make TCR beta libraries. TCRdb reanalysed the 5' RACE reads using MiXCR and keeps one entry per CDR3 protein. The sample includes 150,000 to 200,000 distinct CDR3 sequences, 15% to 20% of them seen just once.

The J gene is TRBJ2-1, the V gene TRBV7-7; no clear D gene. This receptor was taken from a male donor under 30 with ankylosing spondylitis or in good health (not recorded which). Sequenced sample: blood, either unsorted or a sorted T cell fraction (not recorded which). CDR3 DNA sequence: TGTGCCAGCAGCCCCGGCCGGACCTTTTACAATGAGCAGTTCTTC. Translated: CASSPGRTFYNEQFF.